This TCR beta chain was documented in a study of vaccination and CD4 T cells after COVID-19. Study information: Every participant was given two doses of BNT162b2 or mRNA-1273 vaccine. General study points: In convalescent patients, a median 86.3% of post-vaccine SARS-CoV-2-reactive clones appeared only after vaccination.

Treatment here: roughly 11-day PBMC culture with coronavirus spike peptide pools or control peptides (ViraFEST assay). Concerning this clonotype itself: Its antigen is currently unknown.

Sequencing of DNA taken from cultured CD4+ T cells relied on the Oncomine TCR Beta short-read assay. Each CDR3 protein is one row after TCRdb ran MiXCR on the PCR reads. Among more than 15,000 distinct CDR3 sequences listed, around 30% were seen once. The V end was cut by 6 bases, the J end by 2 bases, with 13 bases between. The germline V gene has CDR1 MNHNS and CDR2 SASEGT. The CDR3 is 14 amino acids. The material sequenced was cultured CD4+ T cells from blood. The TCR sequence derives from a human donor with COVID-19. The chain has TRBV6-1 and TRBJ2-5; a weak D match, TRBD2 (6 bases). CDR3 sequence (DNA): TGTGCCAGCAGGCGGGACTCGTGGCAAGAGACCCAGTACTTC. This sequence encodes CASRRDSWQETQYF.